The present TCR beta chain was sequenced within a study of cytomegalovirus exposure and HLA in healthy donors. On this clone: Its antigen remains unknown.

Study-level findings and limits: Earlier analysis looked at TCR beta V segments, and most were productive about 87% or about 30% of the time.

Donors counted as nominally healthy when sampled, yet unrecorded immune exposures were likely. The CDR3 contains 16 residues. Germline V gene data show CDR1 as LNHDA and CDR2 as SQIVND (reference sequence). V lost 6 bases to trimming and J lost 4 bases, with 20 bases between them. Vbeta (60) and Jbeta (13) primers were used in the PCR. TCRdb keeps only in-frame clones here, not all; method: immunoSEQ multiplex PCR. The repertoire holds approximately 150,000 clones, with nearly 85% as singletons. This chain connects TRBV19 to TRBJ2-3; D may be TRBD2 (7 bases). Source material: PBMCs. This TCR was recovered from a male donor in good health and CMV-seronegative. The CDR3 DNA is TGTGCCAGTAGCGACCCCGGGACTACAGGGTCAGATACGCAGTATTTT. Translating it yields CASSDPGTTGSDTQYF.